These T cell receptor beta chains were read from a single sample in a study of regulatory T cells in long-lasting Graves disease. Each CDR3 protein is one row after TCRdb ran MiXCR on the multiplex PCR reads. The sample gives 420,000 or so distinct CDR3 sequences, roughly 17% of which show up once; about a quarter is in the top ten. This sample also belongs to another study, concerning T cells in Graves' hyperthyroidism and ophthalmopathy.

This specimen was peripheral blood mononuclear cells (PBMCs), taken at new diagnosis, from a patient treated with antithyroid drugs. These receptors originate from a woman in her late teens or twenties with Graves disease. Both conserved end residues are part of each CDR3. Fields, in order: clone size, D gene, V gene, J gene, CDR3 DNA, CDR3 protein. D genes are given only for firm matches. Expanded clones get a size class; other rows say once, few or many, or leave the size out.

>many|.|TRBV28|TRBJ2-1
TGTGCCAGCAGTGTATGGGCCGCATGGCGGAATGAGCAGTTCTTC
CASSVWAAWRNEQFF
>many|TRBD2|TRBV28|TRBJ2-5
TGTGCCAGCAGTGAACTAGCGGGAGAGGGAGAGACCCAGTACTTC
CASSELAGEGETQYF
>.|.|TRBV12-3/TRBV12-4|TRBJ2-7
TGTGCCAGCAGCTTAGAAATCGGTGAGCAGTACTTC
CASSLEIGEQYF
>many|.|TRBV7-2|TRBJ2-7
TGTGCCAGCAGCAGAGGACGAGACGGCTACGAGCAGTACTTC
CASSRGRDGYEQYF
>few|.|TRBV6-2/TRBV6-3|TRBJ2-1
TGTGCCAGCAGTTACGGTAGCTTAGCGGTCAATGAGCAGTTCTTC
CASSYGSLAVNEQFF
>.|.|TRBV7-3|TRBJ2-1
TGTGCCAGCAGCCCCCTAGGAAACAATGAGCAGTTCTTC
CASSPLGNNEQFF
>few|TRBD1|TRBV6-1|TRBJ2-2
TGTGCCAGCAGTGGCACGGGACAGAGCCCCGGGGAGCTGTTTTTT
CASSGTGQSPGELFF
>many|.|TRBV7-9|TRBJ2-7
TGTGCCAGCAGCTTAGGACTACCCGAGCAGTACTTC
CASSLGLPEQYF
>few|TRBD1|TRBV18|TRBJ1-2
TGTGCCAGCTCACAGCCCCCCCCGGGACAGGCAACGGGCTATGGCTACACCTTC
CASSQPPPGQATGYGYTF
>.|TRBD2|TRBV20-1|TRBJ2-7
TGCAGTGGAAGAGAGGGCGGGAGACGGTACGAGCAGTACTTC
CSGREGGRRYEQYF
>many|.|TRBV20-1|TRBJ2-1
TGCAGTGCTAGAAATGAGGCCTACAATGAGCAGTTCTTC
CSARNEAYNEQFF
>.|TRBD1|TRBV14|TRBJ1-2
TGTGCCAGCAGCCCCAGGGGGCGGTGGTATGGCTACACCTTC
CASSPRGRWYGYTF
>many|.|TRBV27|TRBJ2-1
TGTGCCACGAACCAAAGGGGGGTCAGAGGCAATGAGCAGTTCTTC
CATNQRGVRGNEQFF
>many|TRBD1|TRBV29-1|TRBJ2-3
TGCAGCGTTGAGGGACAGGGGTTAGATACGCAGTATTTT
CSVEGQGLDTQYF
>many|TRBD2|TRBV30|TRBJ2-7
TGTGCCTGGAATGTACAGACTAGCGGGTGGCCCTCCGAGCAGTACTTC
CAWNVQTSGWPSEQYF
>.|.|TRBV5-1|TRBJ1-5
TGCGCCAGCAGCTTGGGGTTCAATCAGCCCCAGCATTTT
CASSLGFNQPQHF
>.|.|TRBV27|TRBJ2-7
TGTGCCAGCGCCCCGGGGCGGGTGAGCTCCTACGAGCAGTACTTC
CASAPGRVSSYEQYF
>many|TRBD1|TRBV28|TRBJ1-1
TGTGCCAGCCATGACAGGGACACTGAAGCTTTCTTT
CASHDRDTEAFF
>many|TRBD2|TRBV7-9|TRBJ2-5
TGTGCCAGCAGCGCAAGAGCGGGAGGGCCTTCAGAGACCCAGTACTTC
CASSARAGGPSETQYF
>many|.|TRBV20-1|TRBJ2-7
TGCAGTGCGGTGGGGACAAACTCCTACGAGCAGTACTTC
CSAVGTNSYEQYF
>many|TRBD2|TRBV20-1|TRBJ2-2
TGCAGTGCTTCTCAACTAGCGGGAGACACCGGGGAGCTGTTTTTT
CSASQLAGDTGELFF
>many|.|TRBV28|TRBJ1-4
TGTGCCAGCAGCGACCTTAGTCAGGGTTGGGGTGAAAAACTGTTTTTT
CASSDLSQGWGEKLFF
>.|.|TRBV19|TRBJ2-1
TGTGCCAGTACCCAGGCGCGGGGACCCATGATGGACAATGAGCAGTTCTTC
CASTQARGPMMDNEQFF
>many|TRBD1|TRBV3-1|TRBJ1-1
TGTGCCAGCAGTTCACAGGGGGCCACTGAAGCTTTCTTT
CASSSQGATEAFF
>.|.|TRBV7-2|TRBJ1-1
TGTGCCAGCAGCTCTCGGCGCCACACTGAAGCTTTCTTT
CASSSRRHTEAFF
>many|.|TRBV7-8|TRBJ2-1
TGTGCCAGCAGCTTAGGCGGGCCGGGGAAGCGGGCTGACCATTTTGAGCAGTTCTTC
CASSLGGPGKRADHFEQFF
>.|.|TRBV9|TRBJ1-3
TGTGCCAGCAGCGCCAATCCTCGACGGGGCACTGGAAACACCATATATTTT
CASSANPRRGTGNTIYF
>.|TRBD1|TRBV6-1|TRBJ2-2
TGTGCCTCTCAACGAACAGGGGTGTACACCGGGGAGCTGTTTTTT
CASQRTGVYTGELFF
>.|.|TRBV27|TRBJ2-5
TGTGCCAGCAGAGGGTGGGAAGTTTACCAAGAGACCCAGTACTTC
CASRGWEVYQETQYF
>.|.|TRBV2|TRBJ1-6
TGTGCCAGCAGTAGGCCTTCGGGGTTGTGGGATTCACCCCTCCACTTT
CASSRPSGLWDSPLHF
>few|TRBD1|TRBV7-9|TRBJ1-5
TGTGCCAGCAGCTTGGGACAGGGGGCCGGTCAGCCCCAGCATTTT
CASSLGQGAGQPQHF
>many|TRBD2|TRBV5-1|TRBJ2-1
TGCGCCAGCAGCTTGGTTATAGCGGGAGTCCCCAATGAGCAGTTCTTC
CASSLVIAGVPNEQFF
>few|.|TRBV12-3/TRBV12-4|TRBJ2-2
TGTGCCAGCAGGGAGGGGTATACCGGGGAGCTGTTTTTT
CASREGYTGELFF
>.|.|TRBV27|TRBJ2-7
TGTGCCAGCAGTTTCAGGGGCCCAATCTACGAGCAGTACTTC
CASSFRGPIYEQYF
>many|.|TRBV9|TRBJ2-1
TGTGCCAGCAGCGTAGGGATGGGGGCTTACAATGAGCAGTTCTTC
CASSVGMGAYNEQFF
>many|.|TRBV3-1|TRBJ1-2
TGTGCCAGCAGTCGGATTGATTTTGACAGGAGGAACTATGGCTACACCTTC
CASSRIDFDRRNYGYTF
>few|TRBD2|TRBV27|TRBJ2-7
TGTGCCAGCAGTTTAATCGCGGGAGTGGGGTCCTACGAGCAGTACTTC
CASSLIAGVGSYEQYF
>.|.|TRBV28|TRBJ2-2
TGTGCCAGCAGTACCGGGGGCCTCGGGCCCGGGGAGCTGTTTTTT
CASSTGGLGPGELFF
>few|.|TRBV20-1|TRBJ2-3
TGCAGTGCTAGAGGATGGGGCCCAGATACGCAGTATTTT
CSARGWGPDTQYF
>few|.|TRBV3-2|TRBJ1-1
TGTGCCAGCAGCCAAGATCGTCGCTACAGCACTGAAGCTTTCTTT
CASSQDRRYSTEAFF